This record covers a single TCR beta chain. The Seattle patients joined while their infection was active and were tracked longitudinally afterward. This sample is part of a study of blood T cell repertoires in COVID-19. Study context: Samples taken during acute and convalescent COVID-19 were collected in the United States, Italy and Spain.

The assay was immunoSEQ multiplex PCR, and TCRdb's table has in-frame clones only and misses some. Of 80,000 to 95,000 clones in the sample, 80% to 90% were seen once. This CDR3 has 12 residues. The germline gives CDR1 MGHDK, CDR2 SYGVNS. The ends were cut back, 3 bases at V and 4 bases at J, with 7 bases in the middle. Sequencing was carried out using peripheral blood. The rearrangement joins TRBV25-1 to TRBJ2-7; no reliable D call. The TCR sequence derives from a man older than 75 with COVID-19, enrolled during active disease. The CDR3 DNA reads as TGTGCCAGCAGTGACAGGTTGTACGAGCAGTACTTC. Translated, it gives CASSDRLYEQYF.